A single sample gave rise to the 26 T cell receptor beta chains below, sequenced in a study of cytomegalovirus exposure and HLA in healthy donors. The PCR ran on 60 Vbeta and 13 Jbeta primers. Profiled with immunoSEQ multiplex PCR; TCRdb holds only in-frame clones, not every one. The sample lists 200,000 or so clones, more than 75% occurring once. Material: PBMCs. All receptors derive from a girl in the first two years of life in good health and CMV-seronegative.

The chain is built from TRBV7-9 and TRBJ2-7, with 9 bases identical to TRBD2. V trimming: 1 base; J trimming: 5 bases; junction bases outside the gene matches: 3. Germline lookup yields CDR1 SEHNR and CDR2 FQNEAQ (reference sequence). The CDR3 loop spans 14 amino acids. CDR3 bases: TGTGCCAGCAGCTTAGGTTTAGCGGGAGACGAGCAGTACTTC. Protein: CASSLGLAGDEQYF. Together with reference TRBV7-9 and TRBJ2-7, the CDR3 gives the full variable domain: DTGVSQNPRHKITKRGQNVTFRCDPISEHNRLYWYRQTLGQGPEFLTYFQNEAQLEKSRLLSDRFSAERPKGSFSTLEIQRTEQGDSAMYLCASSLGLAGDEQYFGPGTRLTVT.

This clone is a singleton in its sample. This rearrangement joins TRBV6-1 to TRBJ2-7, with a tentative D call TRBD2 (7 bases). CDR3 length equals 15 residues. CDR1 and CDR2 from the germline V gene are MNHNS and SASEGT. The V end lost 2 bases, the J end lost 6 bases, and 17 bases lay between the germline ends. As DNA, the CDR3 is TGTGCCAGCAGTGAAAAGGGGGGGGTGAGCTCCGAGCAGTACTTC. Translated: CASSEKGGVSSEQYF.

This clone was observed a single time. This rearrangement joins TRBV4-1 to TRBJ2-1; weak D call: TRBD1 (6 bases). The CDR3 loop spans 13 amino acids. Germline V lookup: CDR1 MGHRA, CDR2 YSYEKL. V shed 2 bases and J shed 7 bases, with 9 bases lying between them. The CDR3 DNA follows: TGCGCCAGCAGCCAAAAGGACAGAAATGAGCAGTTCTTC. Translating it yields CASSQKDRNEQFF.

This clone came up once. This sequence joins TRBV6-6 and TRBJ2-7, with TRBD1 identical over 10 bases. From germline, CDR1 is MNHNY and CDR2 SVGAGI (reference sequence). J was trimmed by 2 bases and V by 7 bases; bases with no gene match: 8. The CDR3 length is 15 residues. CDR3 in amino acids: CASIDRDRGPYEQYF. The CDR3, as DNA: TGTGCCAGCATCGACCGGGACAGGGGTCCCTACGAGCAGTACTTC.

The CDR3 region is CASSLQGTPTGELFF. CDR3 sequence (DNA): TGTGCCAGCAGCCTACAGGGGACCCCCACCGGGGAGCTGTTTTTT. The chain is built from TRBV14 and TRBJ2-2; 7 nucleotides line up with TRBD1. The CDR3 runs to 15 residues. Unmatched junction bases numbered 6, after V lost 4 bases and J lost 4 bases. Looked up from germline, CDR1 is SGHDN and CDR2 is FVKESK.

The J gene is TRBJ2-7, the V gene TRBV5-6; weak D call: TRBD1 (5 bases). Germline CDR1 and CDR2: SGHDT and YYEEEE. This CDR3 has 13 amino acids. V was shortened by 1 base and J by 8 bases, with 13 bases between the two germline ends. The CDR3 loop is CASSLMGPGQQYF. DNA of the CDR3: TGTGCCAGCAGCTTGATGGGCCCAGGGCAGCAGTACTTC.

As regards this clone: The junction departs from the called germline gene at one end, perhaps through a read error. The chain has TRBV16 and TRBJ1-1; no reliable D call. The CDR3 is 12 residues long. The germline V gene encodes CDR1 KGHSY and CDR2 FQNENV. As DNA, the CDR3 is TGTGCCAGCAGCCAATCTAACAGTGAAGCTTTCTTT. Protein sequence: CASSQSNSEAFF.

The chain carries TRBV5-6 and TRBJ2-1, with 8 nucleotides matching TRBD2. The CDR3 covers 14 residues. CDR1 and CDR2 (germline): SGHDT, YYEEEE. V lost 3 bases, J lost 5 bases, and 4 bases stayed unmatched. CDR3 DNA: TGTGCCAGCAGCTCAGCGGGAGTCCACAATGAGCAGTTCTTC. Residues: CASSSAGVHNEQFF. Full variable domain (missing parts from reference TRBV5-6 and TRBJ2-1): DAGVTQSPTHLIKTRGQQVTLRCSPKSGHDTVSWYQQALGQGPQFIFQYYEEEERQRGNFPDRFSGHQFPNYSSELNVNALLLGDSALYLCASSSAGVHNEQFFGPGTRLTVL.

The genes are TRBV7-9 and TRBJ1-6; D perhaps matches TRBD1 (5 bases). Trimming removed 5 bases at V and 8 bases at J, with 7 bases between. Germline V gene lookup returns CDR1 SEHNR and CDR2 FQNEAQ (reference sequence). The CDR3 has 12 residues. The CDR3 sequence is CASSPGDSPLHF. CDR3 sequence (DNA): TGTGCCAGCAGCCCGGGGGATTCACCCCTCCACTTT.

This chain links TRBV6-1 with TRBJ1-4, with TRBD1 identical over 7 bases. Germline trimming cut 3 bases from V and 4 bases from J; bases unmatched to any gene: 5. The germline V gene encodes CDR1 MNHNS and CDR2 SASEGT. The CDR3 spans 15 residues. The CDR3 reads CASSEEDRFNEKLFF. Here the CDR3 DNA reads TGTGCCAGCAGTGAGGAGGACAGGTTTAATGAAAAACTGTTTTTT.

The rearrangement links TRBV5-1 to TRBJ1-5, with 9 nucleotides matching TRBD1. J was trimmed by 5 bases and V by 2 bases; bases with no gene match: 2. The CDR3 has 14 residues. In germline, CDR1 is SGHRS, CDR2 YFSETQ. Here the CDR3 reads CASSFTGGDQPQHF. CDR3 coding DNA: TGCGCCAGCAGCTTCACAGGGGGCGATCAGCCCCAGCATTTT.

The J gene is TRBJ2-7, the V gene TRBV7-9, with D hard to call. From germline, CDR1 is SEHNR and CDR2 FQNEAQ (reference sequence). There are 13 residues in the CDR3. V was clipped by 2 bases and J by 1 base, with 6 bases between them. Written as DNA, the CDR3 is TGTGCCAGCAGCTTACCAGGATCCTACGAGCAGTACTTC. Translating it yields CASSLPGSYEQYF.

J is TRBJ1-2 and V is TRBV10-3; 9 nucleotides agree with TRBD1. With 2 bases clipped from V and 5 bases from J, the junction kept 9 bases outside the gene matches. Germline V gene lookup returns CDR1 ENHRY and CDR2 SYGVKD. CDR3 length equals 16 residues. In nucleotides, the CDR3 is TGTGCCATCAGTGAGCTTGTGGGGACAGGGACTTATGGCTACACCTTC. This codes for CAISELVGTGTYGYTF.

V and J are TRBV7-8 and TRBJ2-5; maybe TRBD1 (6 bases). Deletions cut 5 bases from V and 5 bases from J, with 15 bases between. Germline values: CDR1 SGHVS, CDR2 FQNEAQ. This CDR3 region has 14 residues. The CDR3 reads CASSRAQGSETQYF. The CDR3 nucleotides are TGTGCCAGCAGCCGCGCACAGGGTTCGGAGACCCAGTACTTC.

The gene calls are TRBV9 and TRBJ2-1; 9 bases are a match to TRBD2. The CDR3 contains 17 residues. Per the germline V gene, CDR1 is SGDLS and CDR2 is YYNGEE. The V segment lost 4 bases and the J segment 0 bases; nucleotides outside the gene matches: 8. As DNA, the CDR3 is TGTGCCAGCAGCCCCGACGGCGGGAGGGCCTCCTACAATGAGCAGTTCTTC. Translation gives CASSPDGGRASYNEQFF. The full variable domain, rest sourced from reference TRBV9 and TRBJ2-1, is DSGVTQTPKHLITATGQRVTLRCSPRSGDLSVYWYQQSLDQGLQFLIQYYNGEERAKGNILERFSAQQFPDLHSELNLSSLELGDSALYFCASSPDGGRASYNEQFFGPGTRLTVL.

V is TRBV10-3 and J is TRBJ1-5; D call uncertain. This CDR3 is built from 13 residues. The germline V and J ends were trimmed by 0 bases and 8 bases, with 8 bases remaining between them. Germline V gene sequence: CDR1 ENHRY, CDR2 SYGVKD. The CDR3 here is CAISESRDKPQHF. The CDR3 region has the DNA TGTGCCATCAGTGAGTCGAGAGATAAGCCCCAGCATTTT.

The chain combines TRBV7-3 with TRBJ2-3, with D perhaps TRBD2 (5 bases). The CDR3 is 16 residues long. Germline V CDR1 and CDR2: SGHTA, FQGTGA. Between the trimmed V and J ends, which lost 3 bases and 2 bases, there was a span of 15 bases. The CDR3 DNA reads TGTGCCAGCAGCTTTTGGCCCTTGGAGGACACAGATACGCAGTATTTT. This encodes CASSFWPLEDTDTQYF.

This sequence joins TRBV9 and TRBJ2-5; D unresolved. Germline assignment: CDR1 SGDLS and CDR2 YYNGEE. This CDR3 spans 15 amino acids. Deletions cut 0 bases from V and 2 bases from J, with 11 bases between. The CDR3 sequence: CASSVGYRIQETQYF. Written as DNA, the CDR3 is TGTGCCAGCAGCGTAGGTTACAGAATTCAAGAGACCCAGTACTTC.

The chain uses TRBV7-2 and TRBJ2-5; D gene unclear. CDR3 length: 13 amino acids. CDR1 SGHTA and CDR2 FQGNSA come from the germline V gene. The ends were cut back, 1 base at V and 3 bases at J, with 6 bases in the middle. As DNA, the CDR3 is TGTGCCAGCAGCTTAGACACGAAAGAGACCCAGTACTTC. It encodes CASSLDTKETQYF.

This clone was recorded a few times. J is TRBJ1-2 and V is TRBV6-1, with 7 bases lining up with TRBD1. V trimming: 6 bases; J trimming: 10 bases; junction bases outside the gene matches: 5. The germline CDR1 and CDR2 sequences are MNHNS and SASEGT. CDR3 size: 11 residues. The CDR3 here is CASRTGKVYTF. Written as DNA, the CDR3 is TGTGCCAGCAGGACAGGGAAAGTCTACACCTTC.

The J gene is TRBJ2-7, the V gene TRBV2; D is unresolved. The V gene's germline CDR1 is SNHLY and CDR2 FYNNEI. CDR3 length: 15 residues. Trimming pared 3 bases from V and 1 base from J, leaving 13 bases between. DNA for the CDR3: TGTGCCAGCAGTGAGCCTACCCCCCGGTCCTACGAGCAGTACTTC. It codes for CASSEPTPRSYEQYF.

The chain is built from TRBV10-3 and TRBJ1-1, with D possibly matching TRBD1 (5 bases). V was shortened by 3 bases and J by 1 base, with 9 bases between the two germline ends. Germline values: CDR1 ENHRY, CDR2 SYGVKD. The CDR3 contains 14 residues. The CDR3 is CAISEGQSNTEAFF. The CDR3 nucleotides are TGTGCCATCAGTGAAGGACAATCGAACACTGAAGCTTTCTTT.

This chain links TRBV5-1 with TRBJ1-2, with D tentatively TRBD1 (5 bases). CDR3 length equals 16 residues. V was shortened by 3 bases and J by 1 base, with 16 bases between the two germline ends. Germline V gene sequence: CDR1 SGHRS, CDR2 YFSETQ. CDR3: CASSSRQGGLNYGYTF. The CDR3 DNA sequence: TGCGCCAGCAGCTCCCGGCAGGGCGGCCTTAACTATGGCTACACCTTC.

This sequence joins TRBV7-9 and TRBJ2-1, with TRBD1 matching over 8 bases. Germline V CDR1 and CDR2: SEHNR, FQNEAQ (reference sequence). The CDR3 totals 16 residues. V was clipped by 2 bases and J by 4 bases; unmatched bases: 7. The CDR3 here is CASSLSDRGRYNEQFF. The CDR3 DNA follows: TGTGCCAGCAGCTTATCCGACAGGGGACGTTACAATGAGCAGTTCTTC. The full variable domain, rest sourced from reference TRBV7-9 and TRBJ2-1, is DTGVSQNPRHKITKRGQNVTFRCDPISEHNRLYWYRQTLGQGPEFLTYFQNEAQLEKSRLLSDRFSAERPKGSFSTLEIQRTEQGDSAMYLCASSLSDRGRYNEQFFGPGTRLTVL.

A note on this clone: The same CDR3 arises from other DNA sequences in this sample as well. The J gene is TRBJ1-1, the V gene TRBV19; possible D gene TRBD1, 5 bases. Germline CDR1 and CDR2: LNHDA and SQIVND (reference sequence). The CDR3 runs 14 residues. Deletions cut 2 bases from V and 0 bases from J, with 7 bases between. CDR3 in DNA: TGTGCCAGTAGTATAAGGGGTATGAACACTGAAGCTTTCTTT. Amino acids: CASSIRGMNTEAFF.

The CDR3 DNA reads as TGTGCCAGCAGCTTGGTAGAGGGCCCAGATACGCAGTATTTT. Translating it yields CASSLVEGPDTQYF. The chain uses TRBV5-6 and TRBJ2-3, with D possibly matching TRBD2 (5 bases). Trimming took 0 bases from V and 4 from J, leaving 9 bases between them. CDR3 length: 14 residues. Germline values: CDR1 SGHDT, CDR2 YYEEEE.